The rows below give T cell receptor beta chains drawn from one sample of a study of T cell responses to AZD1222 COVID-19 vaccine. Measured with immunoSEQ multiplex PCR; TCRdb has only the in-frame clones, and not every one. The sample comprises approximately 91,000 clones, over 75% of which are singletons, and about 14% rests with the top ten. The material sequenced was peripheral blood, taken on day 0 of AZD1222 vaccination. Every receptor here comes from an adult in good health. Each CDR3 is given with its conserved first and last residue. A D gene is named only where the DNA matches it firmly. Rows give clone size only sometimes, using once, few, many, or a class for an expanded clone.

j_call	v_call	clone_size	d_call	cdr3_aa	cdr3_nt
TRBJ2-3	TRBV14	few	TRBD1	CASSHRLKSLGQGSTDTQYF	TGTGCCAGCAGCCACAGATTAAAGTCCCTGGGACAGGGGAGCACAGATACGCAGTATTTT
TRBJ2-3	TRBV5-6	once	TRBD1	CASRVGQGEGTDTQYF	TGTGCCAGCAGGGTCGGACAGGGGGAAGGCACAGATACGCAGTATTTT
TRBJ2-3	TRBV9	.	.	CASSVGHPGASTDTQYF	TGTGCCAGCAGCGTAGGTCACCCGGGGGCTAGCACAGATACGCAGTATTTT
TRBJ2-7	TRBV19	.	.	CASSVDSGARGEQYF	TGTGCCAGTAGTGTCGACTCGGGGGCGAGAGGCGAGCAGTACTTC
TRBJ2-5	TRBV6-2/TRBV6-3	.	.	CASSYSRERARETQYF	TGTGCCAGCAGTTACTCTAGGGAGAGGGCACGAGAGACCCAGTACTTC
TRBJ1-5	TRBV7-2	few	.	CASSLNSGGNQPQHF	TGTGCCAGCAGCTTAAACTCGGGGGGCAATCAGCCCCAGCATTTT
TRBJ1-2	TRBV18	.	.	CASSPEQDSYGYTF	TGTGCCAGCTCACCAGAACAGGACAGCTATGGCTACACCTTC
TRBJ1-1	TRBV6-5	.	.	CASKPTGNLNTEAFF	TGTGCCAGCAAACCCACAGGCAACCTGAACACTGAAGCTTTCTTT
TRBJ1-2	TRBV30	.	.	CAWGDTANYGYTF	TGTGCCTGGGGGGACACCGCCAACTATGGCTACACCTTC
TRBJ1-4	TRBV19	.	.	CASRPGGRLEKLFF	TGTGCCAGTAGACCGGGAGGCCGGCTTGAAAAACTGTTTTTT
TRBJ1-5	TRBV6-5	.	TRBD1	CASRIDRGYNQPQHF	TGTGCCAGCAGAATCGACAGGGGATACAATCAGCCCCAGCATTTT
TRBJ2-3	TRBV5-4	.	TRBD2	CASSHRTSGDTQYF	TGTGCCAGCAGCCATCGGACTAGCGGGGATACGCAGTATTTT
TRBJ1-1	TRBV5-1	.	.	CASSLTGPLNTEAFF	TGCGCCAGCAGCTTGACAGGACCTCTGAACACTGAAGCTTTCTTT
TRBJ1-1	TRBV12-5	.	TRBD1	CASGLETGPEAFF	TGTGCTAGTGGTTTGGAGACAGGGCCCGAAGCTTTCTTT